The next 21 T cell receptor beta chains were all read from a single sample in a study of blood T cell repertoires in COVID-19. Data came from immunoSEQ multiplex PCR; TCRdb stores just in-frame clones and leaves some out. The sample lists 80,000 or so clones, over 70% seen once, with around 6% in the top ten. The sequenced material came from peripheral blood. These receptor sequences come from a man in his forties or fifties with active or convalescent COVID-19.

The chain carries TRBV5-4 and TRBJ1-5, with 10 positions matching TRBD1. The CDR3 is 19 amino acids. The V segment lost 0 bases and the J segment 0 bases; nucleotides outside the gene matches: 9. Germline CDR1 is SGHNT and CDR2 is YYREEE (reference sequence). As DNA, the CDR3 is TGTGCCAGCAGCTTGGGACAGGGGGCGCCTTGGGATAGCAATCAGCCCCAGCATTTT. This codes for CASSLGQGAPWDSNQPQHF.

The V and J genes are TRBV4-3 and TRBJ2-1, with a weak D call TRBD1 (6 bases). The CDR3 runs to 14 residues. The V and J ends lost 4 bases and 7 bases respectively, with 14 bases between them. Germline V gives CDR1 LGHNA, CDR2 YSLEER. The CDR3 nucleotides are TGCGCCAGCAGCCGAGGACAGCCGGGGAATGAGCAGTTCTTC. It translates to CASSRGQPGNEQFF.

The chain links TRBV28 to TRBJ1-3, with TRBD1 matching over 7 bases. The CDR3 has 14 residues. The germline V gene encodes CDR1 MDHEN and CDR2 SYDVKM. V was clipped by 3 bases and J by 2 bases; unmatched bases: 1. The CDR3 DNA reads as TGTGCCAGCAGTTTTCAGGGGGCTGGAAACACCATATATTTT. It is translated as CASSFQGAGNTIYF. The entire variable domain, with the rest obtained from reference TRBV28 and TRBJ1-3, is as follows: DVKVTQSSRYLVKRTGEKVFLECVQDMDHENMFWYRQDPGLGLRLIYFSYDVKMKEKGDIPEGYSVSREKKERFSLILESASTNQTSMYLCASSFQGAGNTIYFGEGSWLTVV.

In its sample, this clone ranks as medium-sized (0.01 to 0.1%). The chain is built from TRBV5-1 and TRBJ2-5; possibly TRBD2 for D (7 bases). V lost 4 bases, J lost 1 base, and 26 bases lay in between. The CDR3 length is 19 residues. Germline V gives CDR1 SGHRS, CDR2 YFSETQ. CDR3 loop: CASSTNLGGGSLFQETQYF. The CDR3 region has the DNA TGCGCCAGCAGCACCAACCTAGGGGGGGGGTCGCTCTTCCAAGAGACCCAGTACTTC. Combining the CDR3 with reference TRBV5-1 and TRBJ2-5 gives the whole variable domain KAGVTQTPRYLIKTRGQQVTLSCSPISGHRSVSWYQQTPGQGLQFLFEYFSETQRNKGNFPGRFSGRQFSNSRSEMNVSTLELGDSALYLCASSTNLGGGSLFQETQYFGPGTRLLVL.

In its sample, this clone was seen a few times. The J gene is TRBJ2-2, the V gene TRBV9; possible D gene TRBD1, 5 bases. The V and J ends lost 6 bases and 5 bases respectively, with 20 bases between them. The CDR3 extends over 16 amino acids. The V gene's germline CDR1 is SGDLS and CDR2 YYNGEE. The CDR3 sequence: CASTLTQGGRTGELFF. The CDR3 bases are TGTGCCAGCACCTTAACCCAGGGTGGAAGGACCGGGGAGCTGTTTTTT.

The V and J genes are TRBV5-1 and TRBJ2-7, with TRBD1 matching over 9 bases. Germline V gene lookup returns CDR1 SGHRS and CDR2 YFSETQ. V shed 6 bases and J 1 base; nucleotides not matched to a gene: 5. This CDR3 region has 14 residues. The CDR3, as DNA: TGCGCCAGCAACCCGGGACAGGGTTCCTACGAGCAGTACTTC. Amino acids: CASNPGQGSYEQYF.

The chain joins TRBV7-2 to TRBJ2-4, with D possibly matching TRBD2 (5 bases). With 2 bases removed from V and 4 bases from J, the gap between germline ends came to 12 bases. Per the germline V gene, CDR1 is SGHTA and CDR2 is FQGNSA. The length of the CDR3 is 15 residues. The CDR3 DNA reads TGTGCCAGCAGCTTAAGGAACCGGGAAAAAAACATTCAGTACTTC. Its protein is CASSLRNREKNIQYF.

Only a few counts were recorded for this clone. The chain is built from TRBV10-3 and TRBJ1-2; the D gene is possibly TRBD1 (6 bases). The germline V gene has CDR1 ENHRY and CDR2 SYGVKD. The CDR3 has 15 amino acids. V gave up 2 bases and J gave up 2 bases, with 12 bases separating them. The CDR3 sequence is CAISEQAGANYGYTF. The CDR3, as DNA: TGTGCCATCAGTGAGCAGGCAGGGGCGAACTATGGCTACACCTTC.

The rearrangement uses TRBV24-1 and TRBJ2-1, with 7 nucleotides matching TRBD1. The trim removed 1 base at V and 8 bases at J, leaving 1 base unmatched. The CDR3 has 13 amino acids. Germline-derived CDR1 and CDR2 are KGHDR and SFDVKD. For the CDR3, the DNA is TGTGCCACCAGTGATTTCCAGGGGGATGAGCAGTTCTTC. This gives the protein CATSDFQGDEQFF.

This clone occurred many times. The chain employs TRBV4-1 and TRBJ2-5; D perhaps matches TRBD2 (6 bases). Germline loops: CDR1 MGHRA, CDR2 YSYEKL. Trimming left V 1 base short and J 2 bases short, with 14 bases between. The CDR3 is 16 amino acids. The CDR3 bases are TGCGCCAGCAGCCAAGGGTGGGACGGGAGACAAGAGACCCAGTACTTC. Protein: CASSQGWDGRQETQYF.

V gene TRBV5-1 combines with J gene TRBJ2-7; tentatively, D is TRBD1 (6 bases). The germline CDR1 and CDR2 sequences are SGHRS and YFSETQ. Deletions cut 4 bases from V and 2 bases from J, with 16 bases between. The CDR3 extends over 15 amino acids. This CDR3 reads CASSPTGQTTYEQYF. CDR3 in DNA: TGCGCCAGCAGCCCCACTGGACAGACAACCTACGAGCAGTACTTC.

This chain joins TRBV6-5 and TRBJ2-1; TRBD2 aligns across 11 bases. Germline CDR1 is MNHEY and CDR2 is SVGAGI. This CDR3 spans 15 amino acids. Trimming removed 4 bases from V and 7 bases from J; junction bases left unmatched: 6. The CDR3 DNA reads as TGTGCCAGCAGTTCCGGGACTAGCGGACGGAATGAGCAGTTCTTC. Translation: CASSSGTSGRNEQFF.

The CDR3 DNA follows: TGCGCCAGCAGTAGGGACGGGAGTTATGGCTACACCTTC. It specifies CASSRDGSYGYTF. V gene TRBV10-1 combines with J gene TRBJ1-2; the D gene is possibly TRBD1 (5 bases). V shed 5 bases and J shed 5 bases, with 12 bases lying between them. Germline assignment: CDR1 WNHNN and CDR2 SYGVQD (reference sequence). This CDR3 contains 13 residues.

J is TRBJ2-7 and V is TRBV7-2; a possible D gene is TRBD2 (5 bases). The CDR3 extends over 15 amino acids. The germline V gene has CDR1 SGHTA and CDR2 FQGNSA. V was trimmed by 6 bases and J by 3 bases, leaving 18 bases between them. The CDR3 bases are TGTGCCAGCAGATTATCCCCTGGGGAGTTCTACGAGCAGTACTTC. Translating gives CASRLSPGEFYEQYF.

V gene TRBV5-1 combines with J gene TRBJ1-6; D might be TRBD1 (5 bases). Trimming pared 3 bases from V and 8 bases from J, leaving 12 bases between. The CDR3 contains 14 residues. Germline V gene lookup returns CDR1 SGHRS and CDR2 YFSETQ. The CDR3 DNA follows: TGCGCCAGCAGCTGGAAAGGGGTGGATTCACCCCTCCACTTT. Translated, it gives CASSWKGVDSPLHF. Variable domain in full (rest from reference TRBV5-1 and TRBJ1-6): KAGVTQTPRYLIKTRGQQVTLSCSPISGHRSVSWYQQTPGQGLQFLFEYFSETQRNKGNFPGRFSGRQFSNSRSEMNVSTLELGDSALYLCASSWKGVDSPLHFGNGTRLTVT.

The chain is built from TRBV7-3 and TRBJ1-1; D perhaps matches TRBD1 (5 bases). The germline CDR1 and CDR2 sequences are SGHTA and FQGTGA. V was clipped by 1 base and J by 4 bases, with 13 bases between them. The CDR3 covers 15 residues. CDR3 nucleotide sequence: TGTGCCAGCAGCTTAAACGGAGGGGTGGGCACTGAAGCTTTCTTT. Protein: CASSLNGGVGTEAFF.

The chain joins TRBV13 to TRBJ1-6, with a possible D match to TRBD1 (6 bases). Germline V gives CDR1 PRHDT, CDR2 FYEKMQ (reference sequence). This CDR3 comprises 13 residues. V was trimmed by 5 bases and J by 8 bases, leaving 10 bases between them. The CDR3 is CASSETGDSPLHF. As DNA, the CDR3 is TGTGCCAGCAGCGAGACAGGCGATTCACCCCTCCACTTT.

This chain's CDR3 is CASSSSGGAYNEQFF. For the CDR3, the DNA is TGTGCCAGCAGTTCTAGCGGGGGGGCATACAATGAGCAGTTCTTC. V gene TRBV27 combines with J gene TRBJ2-1; TRBD2 matches at 12 bases. Germline lookup yields CDR1 MNHEY and CDR2 SMNVEV (reference sequence). The J segment lost 4 bases and the V segment lost 4 bases, leaving 2 bases of the junction unmatched. There are 15 residues in the CDR3.

The CDR3 nucleotides are TGTGCCAGCAGCTTAACTACCCGGGTCAAAAGCACAGATACGCAGTATTTT. Translation gives CASSLTTRVKSTDTQYF. V usage is TRBV7-6 and J usage is TRBJ2-3; unclear D gene. V lost 2 bases to trimming and J lost 0 bases, with 15 bases between them. Per the germline V gene, CDR1 is SGHVS and CDR2 is FNYEAQ. This CDR3 region has 17 residues.

This rearrangement joins TRBV18 to TRBJ1-1; 8 bases fit TRBD1. Trimming took 2 bases from V and 1 from J; bases not matched to a gene: 12. The CDR3 covers 18 residues. Germline assignment: CDR1 KGHSH and CDR2 LQKENI. The CDR3 sequence: CASSPIKQGAGRNTEAFF. Here the CDR3 DNA reads TGTGCCAGCTCACCAATAAAGCAGGGGGCGGGACGGAACACTGAAGCTTTCTTT.

V and J are TRBV3-1 (or the pseudogene TRBV3-2) and TRBJ2-1; 8 bases agree with TRBD2. V lost 5 bases, J lost 9 bases, and 12 bases stayed unmatched. This CDR3 comprises 15 residues. Germline CDR1 and CDR2: LGHDT and YNNKEL (reference sequence). The CDR3 DNA reads as TGTGCCAGCAGCTCCGGACTAGCCGAGGTCCCTGAGCAGTTCTTC. It codes for CASSSGLAEVPEQFF.